This paragraph covers one T cell receptor (beta chain) sequence. Its target is not known. The data derive from a study of cytomegalovirus exposure and HLA in healthy donors. Study details: Earlier sequencing of 150 million to 200 million T cells yielded roughly 120 million unique TCR beta sequences. Notes on the study in general: Reported results showed that the classifier diagnosed cytomegalovirus status with high specificity and sensitivity.

The study ran its PCR with 60 Vbeta and 13 Jbeta primers. The repertoire was sequenced with immunoSEQ multiplex PCR; TCRdb's copy has only in-frame clones and lacks some. The table records around 200,000 clones, roughly 85% of them present only once. Sequenced sample: PBMCs. The TCR was taken from a woman aged 50 to 60 in good health and CMV-seronegative.

CDR3 protein: CASSIKGQGADGYTF. The CDR3 DNA follows: TGTGCCAGTAGTATCAAGGGACAGGGGGCGGATGGCTACACCTTC. This sequence joins TRBV19 and TRBJ1-2, with 12 bases aligning to TRBD1. This CDR3 is built from 15 residues. Germline V gene lookup returns CDR1 LNHDA and CDR2 SQIVND (reference sequence). V shed 3 bases and J 6 bases; nucleotides not matched to a gene: 5. The variable domain in full, completed from reference TRBV19 and TRBJ1-2, reads DGGITQSPKYLFRKEGQNVTLSCEQNLNHDAMYWYRQDPGQGLRLIYYSQIVNDFQKGDIAEGYSVSREKKESFPLTVTSAQKNPTAFYLCASSIKGQGADGYTFGSGTRLTVV.